The subject of this entry is one T cell receptor beta chain. Its cognate antigen is unknown. The libraries were made with immunoSEQ version 4 in survey mode. The assay was immunoSEQ multiplex PCR, and TCRdb's table has in-frame clones only and misses some. The table shows 24,000 or so clones, with around two thirds occurring only once. This entry is derived from a study of persistence of HIV-infected CD4 T cells. Cells were stimulated with overlapping HIV-1 Gag 15-mer peptides. Sorting of responding CD4+ T cells relied on upregulated CD40 ligand together with CD69. The CDR3 extends over 15 amino acids. The germline CDR1 and CDR2 sequences are MNHEY and SVGEGT. The V end was cut by 7 bases, the J end by 2 bases, with 15 bases between.

This clonotype originated in an adult man with HIV who was CMV-seropositive. The starting material was CD4+ T cells sorted from PBMCs after roughly 17-hour stimulation, obtained from a patient who received antiretroviral therapy. This chain uses TRBV6-2 or TRBV6-3 with TRBJ2-1; possible D gene TRBD2, 5 bases. DNA for the CDR3: TGTGCCAGCACCCCCCGGGAACCCGCCTACAATGAGCAGTTCTTC. This encodes CASTPREPAYNEQFF.